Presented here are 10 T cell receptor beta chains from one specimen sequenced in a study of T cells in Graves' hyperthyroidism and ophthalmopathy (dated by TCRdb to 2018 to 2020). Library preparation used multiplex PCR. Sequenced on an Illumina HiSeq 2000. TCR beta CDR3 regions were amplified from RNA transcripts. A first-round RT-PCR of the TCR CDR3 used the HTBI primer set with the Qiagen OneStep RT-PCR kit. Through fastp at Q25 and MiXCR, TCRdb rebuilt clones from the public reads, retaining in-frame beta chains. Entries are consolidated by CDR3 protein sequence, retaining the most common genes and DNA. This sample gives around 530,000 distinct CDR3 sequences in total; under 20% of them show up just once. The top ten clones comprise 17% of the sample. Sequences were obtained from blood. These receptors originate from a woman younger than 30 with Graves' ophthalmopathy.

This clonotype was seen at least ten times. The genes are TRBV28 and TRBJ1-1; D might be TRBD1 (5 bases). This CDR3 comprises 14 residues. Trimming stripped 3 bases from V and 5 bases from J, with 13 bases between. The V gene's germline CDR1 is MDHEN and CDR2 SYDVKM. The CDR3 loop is CASSFVGGTTEAFF. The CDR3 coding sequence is TGTGCCAGCAGTTTCGTTGGAGGGACGACTGAAGCTTTCTTT.

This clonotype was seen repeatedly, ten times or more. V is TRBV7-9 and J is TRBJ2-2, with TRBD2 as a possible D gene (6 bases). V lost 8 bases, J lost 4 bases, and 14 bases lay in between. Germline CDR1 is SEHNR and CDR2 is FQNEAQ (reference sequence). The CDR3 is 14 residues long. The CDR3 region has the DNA TGTGCCAGCGGCCCCGGGACTTTCACCGGGGAGCTGTTTTTT. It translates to CASGPGTFTGELFF.

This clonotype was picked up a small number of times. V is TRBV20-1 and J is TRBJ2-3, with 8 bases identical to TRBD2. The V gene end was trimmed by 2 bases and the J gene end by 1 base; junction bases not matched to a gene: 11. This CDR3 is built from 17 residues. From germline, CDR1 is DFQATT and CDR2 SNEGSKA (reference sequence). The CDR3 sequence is CSARLRFWRGGTDTQYF. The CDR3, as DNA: TGCAGTGCTAGACTGCGCTTCTGGCGGGGGGGCACAGATACGCAGTATTTT.

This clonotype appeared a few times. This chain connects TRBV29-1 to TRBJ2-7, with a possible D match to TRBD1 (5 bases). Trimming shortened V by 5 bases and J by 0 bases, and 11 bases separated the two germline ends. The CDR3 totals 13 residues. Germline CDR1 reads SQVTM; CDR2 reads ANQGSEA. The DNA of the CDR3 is TGCAGCGTTCAGGGCAGGGACTCCTACGAGCAGTACTTC. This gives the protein CSVQGRDSYEQYF.

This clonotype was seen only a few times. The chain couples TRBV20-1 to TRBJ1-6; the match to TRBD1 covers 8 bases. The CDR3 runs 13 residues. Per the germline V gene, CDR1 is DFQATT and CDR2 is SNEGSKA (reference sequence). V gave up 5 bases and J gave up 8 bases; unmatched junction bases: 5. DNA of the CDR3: TGCAGTGCTGATACAGGGGGAGATTCACCCCTCCACTTT. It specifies CSADTGGDSPLHF.

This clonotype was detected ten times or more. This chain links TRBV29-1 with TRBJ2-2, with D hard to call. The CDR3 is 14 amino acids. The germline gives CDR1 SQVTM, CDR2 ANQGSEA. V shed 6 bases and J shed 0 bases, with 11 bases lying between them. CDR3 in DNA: TGCAGCGTCCGGATGACCCCGAACACCGGGGAGCTGTTTTTT. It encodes CSVRMTPNTGELFF.

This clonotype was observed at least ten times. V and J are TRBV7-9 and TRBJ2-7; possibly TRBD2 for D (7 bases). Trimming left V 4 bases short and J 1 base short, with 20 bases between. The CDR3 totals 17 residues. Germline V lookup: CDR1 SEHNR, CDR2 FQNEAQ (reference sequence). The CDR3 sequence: CASSSTKAGHRSYEQYF. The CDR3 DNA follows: TGTGCCAGCAGCTCGACTAAAGCGGGACACCGATCCTACGAGCAGTACTTC.

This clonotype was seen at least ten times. The CDR3 DNA reads as TGTGCCAGCAGCTTGGGACTAGGAATCAATGAGCAGTTCTTC. It codes for CASSLGLGINEQFF. This rearrangement joins TRBV7-8 to TRBJ2-1, with 8 bases identical to TRBD2. The CDR3 totals 14 residues. Germline trimming cut 3 bases from V and 6 bases from J; bases unmatched to any gene: 4. Germline loops: CDR1 SGHVS, CDR2 FQNEAQ.

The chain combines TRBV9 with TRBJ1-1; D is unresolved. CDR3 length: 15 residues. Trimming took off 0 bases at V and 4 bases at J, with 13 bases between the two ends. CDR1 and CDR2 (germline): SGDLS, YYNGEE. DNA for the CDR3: TGTGCCAGCAGCGTAGTTGTAAGCGGCGCCACTGAAGCTTTCTTT. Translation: CASSVVVSGATEAFF.

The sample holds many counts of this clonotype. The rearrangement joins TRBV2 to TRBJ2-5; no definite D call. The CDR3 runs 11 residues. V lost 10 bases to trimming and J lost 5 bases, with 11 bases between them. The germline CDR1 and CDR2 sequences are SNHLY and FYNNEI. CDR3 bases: TGTGCCAATACCTACCGGGAGACCCAGTACTTC. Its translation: CANTYRETQYF.